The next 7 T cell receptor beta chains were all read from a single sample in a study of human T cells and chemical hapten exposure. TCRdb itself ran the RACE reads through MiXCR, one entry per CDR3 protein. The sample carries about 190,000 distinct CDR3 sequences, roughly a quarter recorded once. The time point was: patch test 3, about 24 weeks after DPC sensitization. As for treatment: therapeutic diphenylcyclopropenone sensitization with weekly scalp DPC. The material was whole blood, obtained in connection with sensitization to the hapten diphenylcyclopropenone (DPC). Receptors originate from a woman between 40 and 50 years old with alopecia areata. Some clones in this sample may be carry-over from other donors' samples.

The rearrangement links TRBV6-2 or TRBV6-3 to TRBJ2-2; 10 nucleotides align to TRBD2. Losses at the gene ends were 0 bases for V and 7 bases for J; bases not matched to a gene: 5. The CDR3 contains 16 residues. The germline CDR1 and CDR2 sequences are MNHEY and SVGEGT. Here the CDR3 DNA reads TGTGCCAGCAGTTACTCTCTAGCGGGAGAAGGCGGGGAGCTGTTTTTT. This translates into CASSYSLAGEGGELFF.

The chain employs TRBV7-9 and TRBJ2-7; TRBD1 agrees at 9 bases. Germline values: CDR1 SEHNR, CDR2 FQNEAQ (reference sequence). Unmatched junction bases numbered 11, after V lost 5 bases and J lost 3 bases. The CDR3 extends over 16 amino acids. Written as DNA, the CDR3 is TGTGCCAGCAGCCCACGGGGGACAGGGAACAACTACGAGCAGTACTTC. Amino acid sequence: CASSPRGTGNNYEQYF.

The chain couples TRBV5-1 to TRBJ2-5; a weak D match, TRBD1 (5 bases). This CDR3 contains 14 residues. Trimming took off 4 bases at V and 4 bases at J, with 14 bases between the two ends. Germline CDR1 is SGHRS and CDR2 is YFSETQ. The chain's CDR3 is CASSPRQSGETQYF. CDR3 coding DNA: TGCGCCAGCAGCCCGAGACAGTCCGGAGAGACCCAGTACTTC.

DNA of the CDR3: TGTGCCAGCAGACTCTCCGCAGGGGTCAACTATGGCTACACCTTC. Residues: CASRLSAGVNYGYTF. The chain carries TRBV28 and TRBJ1-2; D might be TRBD1 (6 bases). Trimming stripped 6 bases from V and 2 bases from J, with 16 bases between. The CDR3 runs to 15 residues. Germline CDR1 is MDHEN and CDR2 is SYDVKM.

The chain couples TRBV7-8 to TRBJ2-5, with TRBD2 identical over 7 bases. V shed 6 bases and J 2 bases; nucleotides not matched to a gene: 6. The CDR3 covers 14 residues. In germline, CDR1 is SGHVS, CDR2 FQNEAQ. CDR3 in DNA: TGTGCCAGCAGACTATGGGGGGGACAAGAGACCCAGTACTTC. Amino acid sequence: CASRLWGGQETQYF. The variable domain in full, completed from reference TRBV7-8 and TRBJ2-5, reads GAGVSQSPRYKVAKRGQDVALRCDPISGHVSLFWYQQALGQGPEFLTYFQNEAQLDKSGLPSDRFFAERPEGSVSTLKIQRTQQEDSAVYLCASRLWGGQETQYFGPGTRLLVL.

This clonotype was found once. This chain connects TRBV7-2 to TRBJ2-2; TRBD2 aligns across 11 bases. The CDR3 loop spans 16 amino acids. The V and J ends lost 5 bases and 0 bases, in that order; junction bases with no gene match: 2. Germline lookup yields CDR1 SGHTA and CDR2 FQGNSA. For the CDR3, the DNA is TGTGCCAGCAGCGGACTAGCGGGCACGAACACCGGGGAGCTGTTTTTT. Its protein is CASSGLAGTNTGELFF. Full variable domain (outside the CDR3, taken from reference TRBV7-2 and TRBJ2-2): GAGVSQSPSNKVTEKGKDVELRCDPISGHTALYWYRQSLGQGLEFLIYFQGNSAPDKSGLPSDRFSAERTGGSVSTLTIQRTQQEDSAVYLCASSGLAGTNTGELFFGEGSRLTVL.

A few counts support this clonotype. In nucleotides, the CDR3 is TGTGCCAGCAGTGAAGGGGCCCGGAGCGAGCAGTACTTC. It translates to CASSEGARSEQYF. The chain has TRBV6-1 and TRBJ2-7; D unclear. CDR3 length: 13 amino acids. CDR1 and CDR2 from the germline V gene are MNHNS and SASEGT. V gave up 1 base and J gave up 6 bases, with 10 bases separating them.